The TCR beta chain described here comes from a study of T cells after yellow fever vaccination. At least ten counts were recorded for this clonotype. TCRdb re-called the 5' RACE reads with MiXCR, one entry per CDR3 protein. Among about 58,000 distinct CDR3 sequences listed, around 6.2% were seen once. The study, taken as a whole, reports: The appearance of a small share of clonotypes in both CD4 and CD8 compartments was observed. Abundant clonotypes (contaminants from the bulk population) could be present in FACS-sorted repertoires.

The receptor was isolated from a man aged 18 to 35 who received the YFV17D yellow fever vaccine. Sequenced material: PBMCs, either bulk or a sorted T-cell subset (CD4+, CD8+, memory, or dextramer-sorted; not recorded which), taken on the day of the yellow fever booster vaccination.

DNA of the CDR3: TGCGCCAGCAGTTCCCCCGGGACTAGCGGGGGGCTCGCAGATACGCAGTATTTT. Amino acid sequence: CASSSPGTSGGLADTQYF. This chain uses TRBV5-1 with TRBJ2-3, with 15 nucleotides matching TRBD2. Trimming at V came to 5 bases and at J to 4 bases, leaving 11 bases not matched to a gene. This CDR3 comprises 18 residues. Germline V gene lookup returns CDR1 SGHRS and CDR2 YFSETQ.